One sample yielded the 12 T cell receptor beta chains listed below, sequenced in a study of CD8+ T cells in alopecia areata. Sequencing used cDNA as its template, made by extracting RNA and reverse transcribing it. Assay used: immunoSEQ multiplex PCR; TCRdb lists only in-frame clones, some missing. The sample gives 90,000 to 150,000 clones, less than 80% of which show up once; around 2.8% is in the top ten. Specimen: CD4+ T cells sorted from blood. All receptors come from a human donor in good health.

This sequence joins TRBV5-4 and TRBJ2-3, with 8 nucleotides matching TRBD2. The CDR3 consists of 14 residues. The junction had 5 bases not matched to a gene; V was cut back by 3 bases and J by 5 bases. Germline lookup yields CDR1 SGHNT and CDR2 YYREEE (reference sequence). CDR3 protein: CASSSTSAGDTQYF. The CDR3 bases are TGTGCCAGCAGCTCGACTAGCGCCGGAGATACGCAGTATTTT.

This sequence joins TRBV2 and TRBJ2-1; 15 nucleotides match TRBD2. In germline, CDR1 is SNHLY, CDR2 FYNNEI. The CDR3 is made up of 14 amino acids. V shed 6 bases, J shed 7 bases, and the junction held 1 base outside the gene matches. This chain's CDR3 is CASRGLAGGNEQFF. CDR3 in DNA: TGTGCCAGCAGGGGACTAGCGGGAGGTAATGAGCAGTTCTTC. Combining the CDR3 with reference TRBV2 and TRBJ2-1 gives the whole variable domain EPEVTQTPSHQVTQMGQEVILRCVPISNHLYFYWYRQILGQKVEFLVSFYNNEISEKSEIFDDQFSVERPDGSNFTLKIRSTKLEDSAMYFCASRGLAGGNEQFFGPGTRLTVL.

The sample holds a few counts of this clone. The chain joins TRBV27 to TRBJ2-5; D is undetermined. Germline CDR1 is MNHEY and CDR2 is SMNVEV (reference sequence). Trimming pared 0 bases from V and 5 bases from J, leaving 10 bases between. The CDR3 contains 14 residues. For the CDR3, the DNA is TGTGCCAGCAGTTTATCTCCCAGAGCGGAGACCCAGTACTTC. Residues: CASSLSPRAETQYF.

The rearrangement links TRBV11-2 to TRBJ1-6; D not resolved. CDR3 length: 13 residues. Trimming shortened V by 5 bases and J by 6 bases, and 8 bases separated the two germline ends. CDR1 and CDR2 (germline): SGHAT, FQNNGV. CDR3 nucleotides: TGTGCCAGCAGCCAGAGGGTTAATTCACCCCTCCACTTT. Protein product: CASSQRVNSPLHF.

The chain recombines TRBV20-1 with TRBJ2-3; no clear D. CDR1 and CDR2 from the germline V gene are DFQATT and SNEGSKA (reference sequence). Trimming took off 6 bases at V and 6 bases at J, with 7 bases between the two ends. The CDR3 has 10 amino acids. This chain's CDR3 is CSADGDTQYF. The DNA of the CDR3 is TGCAGTGCCGACGGGGATACGCAGTATTTT.

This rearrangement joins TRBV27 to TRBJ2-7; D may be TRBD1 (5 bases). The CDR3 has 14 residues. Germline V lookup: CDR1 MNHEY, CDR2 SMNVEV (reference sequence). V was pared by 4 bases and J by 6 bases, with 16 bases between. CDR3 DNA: TGTGCCAGCAGTTCCCACAGGCCGTCCAGCGAGCAGTACTTC. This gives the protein CASSSHRPSSEQYF.

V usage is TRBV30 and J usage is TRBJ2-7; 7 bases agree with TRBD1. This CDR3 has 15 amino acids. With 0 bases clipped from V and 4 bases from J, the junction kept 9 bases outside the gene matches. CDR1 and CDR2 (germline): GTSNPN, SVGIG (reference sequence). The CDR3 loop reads CAWSVQGKGAYEQYF. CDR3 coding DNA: TGTGCCTGGAGTGTACAGGGGAAGGGGGCTTACGAGCAGTACTTC. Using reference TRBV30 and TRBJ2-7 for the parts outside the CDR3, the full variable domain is SQTIHQWPATLVQPVGSPLSLECTVEGTSNPNLYWYRQAAGRGLQLLFYSVGIGQISSEVPQNLSASRPQDRQFILSSKKLLLSDSGFYLCAWSVQGKGAYEQYFGPGTRLTVT.

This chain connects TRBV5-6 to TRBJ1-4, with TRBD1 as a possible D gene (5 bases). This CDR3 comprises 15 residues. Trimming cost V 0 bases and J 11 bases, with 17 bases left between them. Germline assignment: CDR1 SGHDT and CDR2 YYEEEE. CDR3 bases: TGTGCCAGCAGCTTGGCCGGGTCTCACGCAGGGAAACTGTTTTTT. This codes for CASSLAGSHAGKLFF.

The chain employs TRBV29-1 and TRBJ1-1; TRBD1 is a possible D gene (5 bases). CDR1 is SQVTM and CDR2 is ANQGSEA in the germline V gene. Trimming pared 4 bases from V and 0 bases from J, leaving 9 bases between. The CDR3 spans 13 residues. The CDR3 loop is CSVGRGMNTEAFF. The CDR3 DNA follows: TGCAGCGTTGGTAGGGGTATGAACACTGAAGCTTTCTTT. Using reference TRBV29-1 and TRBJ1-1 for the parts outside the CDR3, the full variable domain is SAVISQKPSRDICQRGTSLTIQCQVDSQVTMMFWYRQQPGQSLTLIATANQGSEATYESGFVIDKFPISRPNLTFSTLTVSNMSPEDSSIYLCSVGRGMNTEAFFGQGTRLTVV.

The CDR3 protein is CASSVRLNTDTQYF. CDR3 nucleotide sequence: TGTGCCAGCAGCGTAAGGCTCAACACAGATACGCAGTATTTT. V is TRBV9 and J is TRBJ2-3; D is ambiguous. This CDR3 region has 14 residues. The germline gives CDR1 SGDLS, CDR2 YYNGEE. V was cut by 1 base and J by 2 bases, with 8 bases left in between.

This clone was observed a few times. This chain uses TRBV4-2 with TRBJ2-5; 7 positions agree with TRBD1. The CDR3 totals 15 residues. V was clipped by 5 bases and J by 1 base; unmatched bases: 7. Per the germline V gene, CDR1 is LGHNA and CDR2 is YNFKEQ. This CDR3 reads CASSDNRDSQETQYF. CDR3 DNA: TGTGCCAGCAGCGACAACCGGGACAGCCAAGAGACCCAGTACTTC.

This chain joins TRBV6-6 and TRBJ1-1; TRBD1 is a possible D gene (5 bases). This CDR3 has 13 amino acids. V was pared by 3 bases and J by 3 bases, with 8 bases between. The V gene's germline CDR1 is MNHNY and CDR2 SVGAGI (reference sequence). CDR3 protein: CASSYRGDTEAFF. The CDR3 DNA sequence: TGTGCCAGCAGTTATCGGGGGGACACTGAAGCTTTCTTT.